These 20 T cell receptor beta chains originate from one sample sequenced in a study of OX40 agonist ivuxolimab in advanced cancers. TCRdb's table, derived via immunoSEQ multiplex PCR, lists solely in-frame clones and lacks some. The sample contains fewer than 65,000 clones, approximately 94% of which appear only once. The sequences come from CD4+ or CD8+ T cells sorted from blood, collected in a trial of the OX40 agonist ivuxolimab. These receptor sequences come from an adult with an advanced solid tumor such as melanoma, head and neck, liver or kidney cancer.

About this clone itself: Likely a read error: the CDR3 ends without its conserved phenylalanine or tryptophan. The CDR3 loop is CASGDNLASTDTQYS. DNA for the CDR3: TGTGCCAGCGGCGACAATCTCGCAAGCACAGATACGCAGTATTCT. The rearrangement links TRBV6-8 to TRBJ2-3; D not certain. The germline V gene encodes CDR1 MNHGY and CDR2 SAAAGT. Trimming shortened V by 8 bases and J by 0 bases, and 15 bases separated the two germline ends. This CDR3 spans 15 amino acids.

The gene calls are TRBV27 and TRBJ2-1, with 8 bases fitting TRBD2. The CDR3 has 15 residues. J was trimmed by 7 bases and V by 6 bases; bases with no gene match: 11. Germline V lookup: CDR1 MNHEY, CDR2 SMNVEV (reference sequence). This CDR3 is CASSFPGLEQNEQFF. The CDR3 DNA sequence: TGTGCCAGCAGCTTCCCGGGACTAGAACAAAATGAGCAGTTCTTC.

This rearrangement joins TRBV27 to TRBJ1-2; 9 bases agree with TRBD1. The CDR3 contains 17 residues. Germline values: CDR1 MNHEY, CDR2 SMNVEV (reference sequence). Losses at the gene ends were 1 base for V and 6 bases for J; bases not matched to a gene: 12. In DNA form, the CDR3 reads TGTGCCAGCAGTTTATGGGGTGGGGACAGGGCTTCCGATGGCTACACCTTC. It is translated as CASSLWGGDRASDGYTF.

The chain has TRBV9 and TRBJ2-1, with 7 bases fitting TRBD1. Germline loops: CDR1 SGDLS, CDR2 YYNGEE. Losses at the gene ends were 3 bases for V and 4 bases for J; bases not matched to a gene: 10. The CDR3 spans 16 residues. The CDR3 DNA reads TGTGCCAGCAGCGGGGGACAGTGGTCGGGTTACAATGAGCAGTTCTTC. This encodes CASSGGQWSGYNEQFF.

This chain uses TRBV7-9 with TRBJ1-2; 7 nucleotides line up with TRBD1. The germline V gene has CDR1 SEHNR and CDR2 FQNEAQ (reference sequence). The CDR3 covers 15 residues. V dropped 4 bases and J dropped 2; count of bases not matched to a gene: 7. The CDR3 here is CASSYDRVRNYGYTF. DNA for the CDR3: TGTGCCAGCAGCTACGACAGGGTCAGAAACTATGGCTACACCTTC.

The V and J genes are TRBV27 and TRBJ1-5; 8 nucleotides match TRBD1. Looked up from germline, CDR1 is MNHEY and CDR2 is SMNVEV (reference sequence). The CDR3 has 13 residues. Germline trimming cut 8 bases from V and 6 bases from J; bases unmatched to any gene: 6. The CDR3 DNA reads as TGTGCCAGCGGACAGGGCTTGCTTCAGCCCCAGCATTTT. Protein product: CASGQGLLQPQHF.

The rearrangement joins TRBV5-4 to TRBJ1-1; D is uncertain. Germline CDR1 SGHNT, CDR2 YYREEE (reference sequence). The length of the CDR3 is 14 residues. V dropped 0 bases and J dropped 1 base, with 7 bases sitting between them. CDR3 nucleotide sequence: TGTGCCAGCAGCTTGGCCTGGGGGAACACTGAAGCTTTCTTT. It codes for CASSLAWGNTEAFF.

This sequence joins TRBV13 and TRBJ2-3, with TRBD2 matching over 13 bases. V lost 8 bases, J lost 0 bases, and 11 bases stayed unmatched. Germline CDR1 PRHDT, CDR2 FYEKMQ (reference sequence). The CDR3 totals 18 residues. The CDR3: CASSGGTSGAASTDTQYF. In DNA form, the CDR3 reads TGTGCCAGCTCGGGGGGGACTAGCGGGGCCGCTAGCACAGATACGCAGTATTTT.

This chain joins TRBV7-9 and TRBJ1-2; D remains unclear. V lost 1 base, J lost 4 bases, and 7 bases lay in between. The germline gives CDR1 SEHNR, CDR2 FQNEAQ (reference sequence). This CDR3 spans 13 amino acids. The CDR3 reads CASSLDGTYGYTF. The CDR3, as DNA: TGTGCCAGCAGCTTAGATGGTACCTATGGCTACACCTTC. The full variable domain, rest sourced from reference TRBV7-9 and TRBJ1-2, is DTGVSQNPRHKITKRGQNVTFRCDPISEHNRLYWYRQTLGQGPEFLTYFQNEAQLEKSRLLSDRFSAERPKGSFSTLEIQRTEQGDSAMYLCASSLDGTYGYTFGSGTRLTVV.

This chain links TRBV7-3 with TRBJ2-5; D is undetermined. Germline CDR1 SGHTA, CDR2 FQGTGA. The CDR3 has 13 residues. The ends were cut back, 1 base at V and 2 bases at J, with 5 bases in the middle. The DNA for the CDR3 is TGTGCCAGCAGCTTAAACACACAAGAGACCCAGTACTTC. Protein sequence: CASSLNTQETQYF.

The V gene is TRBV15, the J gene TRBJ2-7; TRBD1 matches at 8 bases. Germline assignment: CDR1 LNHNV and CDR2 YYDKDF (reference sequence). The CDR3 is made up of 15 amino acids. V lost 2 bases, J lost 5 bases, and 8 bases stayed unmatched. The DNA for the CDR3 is TGTGCCACCAGCAGAACCGGGACAGGTTCCCACGAGCAGTACTTC. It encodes CATSRTGTGSHEQYF.

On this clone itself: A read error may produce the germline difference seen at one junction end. CDR3 amino acids: CASSDSWVVLTF. In DNA form, the CDR3 reads TGTGCCAGCAGTGACTCTTGGGTTGTCCTGACTTTC. The chain joins TRBV6-6 to TRBJ2-6; unclear D gene. This CDR3 region has 12 residues. The germline gives CDR1 MNHNY, CDR2 SVGAGI (reference sequence).

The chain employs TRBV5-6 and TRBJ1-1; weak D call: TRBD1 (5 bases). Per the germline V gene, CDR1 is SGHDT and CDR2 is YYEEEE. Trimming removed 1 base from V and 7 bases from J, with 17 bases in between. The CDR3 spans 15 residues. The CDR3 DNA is TGTGCCAGCAGCTTGTTCTTTCGGGGGTTGGGTGAAGCTTTCTTT. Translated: CASSLFFRGLGEAFF.

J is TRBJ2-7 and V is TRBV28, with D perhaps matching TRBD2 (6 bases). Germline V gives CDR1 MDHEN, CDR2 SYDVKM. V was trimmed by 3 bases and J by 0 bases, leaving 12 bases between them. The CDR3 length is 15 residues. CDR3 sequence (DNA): TGTGCCAGCAGTTTCGCTCACGGGAGCTCCTACGAGCAGTACTTC. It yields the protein CASSFAHGSSYEQYF.

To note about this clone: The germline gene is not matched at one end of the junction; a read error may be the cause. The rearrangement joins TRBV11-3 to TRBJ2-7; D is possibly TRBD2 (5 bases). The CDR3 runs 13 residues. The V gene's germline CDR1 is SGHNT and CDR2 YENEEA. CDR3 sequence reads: CASSLDSPAPGDF. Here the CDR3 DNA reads TGTGCCAGCAGCTTAGACTCCCCGGCTCCCGGGGACTTC.

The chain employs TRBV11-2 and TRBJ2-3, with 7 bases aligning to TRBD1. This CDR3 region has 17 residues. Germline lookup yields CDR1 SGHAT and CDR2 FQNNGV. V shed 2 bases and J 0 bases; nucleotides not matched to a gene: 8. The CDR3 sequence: CASSLTFWDSSTDTQYF. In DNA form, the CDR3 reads TGTGCCAGCAGCTTAACGTTTTGGGACAGTAGCACAGATACGCAGTATTTT.

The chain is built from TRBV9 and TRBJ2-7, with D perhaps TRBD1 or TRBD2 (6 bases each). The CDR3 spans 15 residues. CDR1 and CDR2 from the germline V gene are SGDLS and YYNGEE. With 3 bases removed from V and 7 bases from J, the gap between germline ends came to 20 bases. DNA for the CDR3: TGTGCCAGCAGCGAGACGGGGGCACAATCGAAGGAGCAGTACTTC. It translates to CASSETGAQSKEQYF.

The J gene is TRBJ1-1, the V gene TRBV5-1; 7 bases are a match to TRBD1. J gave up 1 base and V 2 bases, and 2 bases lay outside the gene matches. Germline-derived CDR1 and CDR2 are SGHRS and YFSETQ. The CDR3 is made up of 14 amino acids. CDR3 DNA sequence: TGCGCCAGCAGCTTAGACAGGGCGAACACTGAAGCTTTCTTT. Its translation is CASSLDRANTEAFF.

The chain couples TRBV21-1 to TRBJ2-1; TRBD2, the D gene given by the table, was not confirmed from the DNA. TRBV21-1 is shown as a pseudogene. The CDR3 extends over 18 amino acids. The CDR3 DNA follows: TGTGCCATCCATACGTGGGCGGGAGAGGGGATCTTCTACAATGAGCAGTTCTTC. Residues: CAIHTWAGEGIFYNEQFF.

The CDR3 DNA sequence: TGCAGCCTTTTGGGGCTAGCGGGATCCTCCTACAATGAGCAGTTCTTC. It codes for CSLLGLAGSSYNEQFF. The gene calls are TRBV29-1 and TRBJ2-1, with TRBD2 identical over 9 bases. The V segment lost 8 bases and the J segment 0 bases; nucleotides outside the gene matches: 11. The CDR3 extends over 16 amino acids. Germline V gene sequence: CDR1 SQVTM, CDR2 ANQGSEA.